Presented here are 26 T cell receptor beta chains from one specimen sequenced in a study of robustness of blood B and T cell sequencing listed by TCRdb under 2018. TCRbeta repertoires were quantified from mRNA rather than genomic DNA, which captures expressed receptors. Libraries were constructed by PCR. Instrument used: Illumina MiSeq. SMARTScribe reverse transcriptase and a 5' template-switch oligo, by which a universal priming site was added, were used for cDNA synthesis. Each cDNA molecule was tagged by a 12-nucleotide random unique molecular identifier (UMI) carried on the template-switch oligo. The public sequencing data were trimmed at Q25 with fastp and processed into clonotypes with MiXCR by TCRdb, which kept only in-frame beta chains. Each CDR3 protein appears once, grouped with its most common genes and DNA. Here the sample has roughly 880 distinct CDR3 sequences; roughly 76% occur a single time. Clones ranked in the top ten supply about 40% of the sample.

Sequencing input: peripheral blood. These receptors all come from a human donor in good health.

The J gene is TRBJ2-6, the V gene TRBV10-3, with 10 bases fitting TRBD1. V was pared by 4 bases and J by 2 bases, with 2 bases of the junction left unmatched. CDR1 and CDR2 (germline): ENHRY, SYGVKD. The CDR3 is 16 amino acids. CDR3 nucleotides: TGTGCCATCAGTGCGACAGGGGGCGCTGGGGCCAACGTCCTGACTTTC. Translation gives CAISATGGAGANVLTF.

The chain uses TRBV11-3 and TRBJ1-2; D gene unclear. Between the trimmed V and J ends, which lost 5 bases and 3 bases, there was a span of 13 bases. The CDR3 is 14 amino acids. Per germline, CDR1 SGHNT and CDR2 YENEEA. CDR3 sequence reads: CASSPPSADYGYTF. DNA for the CDR3: TGTGCCAGCAGCCCGCCCTCAGCCGACTATGGCTACACCTTC.

V and J are TRBV5-6 and TRBJ2-7, with a weak D call TRBD1 (6 bases). With 4 bases removed from V and 2 bases from J, the gap between germline ends came to 13 bases. Looked up from germline, CDR1 is SGHDT and CDR2 is YYEEEE. This CDR3 contains 14 residues. The chain's CDR3 is CASSVGQLTYEQYF. DNA of the CDR3: TGTGCCAGCAGCGTAGGACAGTTGACCTACGAGCAGTACTTC.

The chain employs TRBV9 and TRBJ1-2; 7 bases map to TRBD1. The CDR3 is made up of 14 amino acids. V was clipped by 5 bases and J by 3 bases; unmatched bases: 7. Germline CDR1 reads SGDLS; CDR2 reads YYNGEE. The CDR3 sequence is CASRLTGADYGYTF. CDR3 coding DNA: TGTGCCAGCAGGCTTACAGGGGCGGACTATGGCTACACCTTC.

This clonotype was counted a few times. The CDR3 spells CASSFRGGGYTF. The CDR3 region has the DNA TGTGCCAGCAGTTTTAGAGGGGGTGGCTACACCTTC. The J gene is TRBJ1-2, the V gene TRBV7-9, with D possibly TRBD1 on 6 matching bases. Germline V gives CDR1 SEHNR, CDR2 FQNEAQ (reference sequence). The CDR3 covers 12 residues. Between the trimmed V and J ends, which lost 6 bases and 7 bases, there was a span of 12 bases.

The chain joins TRBV6-1 to TRBJ2-1; 7 bases fit TRBD2. CDR1 is MNHNS, CDR2 SASEGT, per germline. The V segment lost 9 bases and the J segment 0 bases; nucleotides outside the gene matches: 11. The CDR3 is 16 amino acids. In nucleotides, the CDR3 is TGTGCCAGTACCACCTTCAGGGACTACTCCTACAATGAGCAGTTCTTC. It is translated as CASTTFRDYSYNEQFF.

The genes are TRBV7-9 and TRBJ1-1; D remains ambiguous. Per germline, CDR1 SEHNR and CDR2 FQNEAQ (reference sequence). The germline V and J ends were trimmed by 3 bases and 7 bases, with 9 bases remaining between them. The CDR3 has 12 residues. As DNA, the CDR3 is TGTGCCAGCAGCTTCGATCGACTTGAAGCTTTCTTT. Its translation: CASSFDRLEAFF.

This chain links TRBV29-1 with TRBJ1-4; D remains unclear. Germline CDR1 is SQVTM and CDR2 is ANQGSEA. V lost 4 bases, J lost 8 bases, and 20 bases lay in between. The CDR3 runs 15 residues. The CDR3 DNA is TGCAGCGTTGGGTTAGGACTTCTCCCAGGCGAAAAACTGTTTTTT. It encodes CSVGLGLLPGEKLFF. Looking up the rest from reference TRBV29-1 and TRBJ1-4 gives the full variable domain: SAVISQKPSRDICQRGTSLTIQCQVDSQVTMMFWYRQQPGQSLTLIATANQGSEATYESGFVIDKFPISRPNLTFSTLTVSNMSPEDSSIYLCSVGLGLLPGEKLFFGSGTQLSVL.

V usage is TRBV5-1 and J usage is TRBJ1-1; D remains ambiguous. Germline-derived CDR1 and CDR2 are SGHRS and YFSETQ. The CDR3 is 14 amino acids. Trimming cost V 7 bases and J 0 bases, with 13 bases left between them. This CDR3 reads CASSEGLLNTEAFF. CDR3 nucleotide sequence: TGCGCCAGCTCCGAAGGTCTGCTGAACACTGAAGCTTTCTTT.

CDR3 sequence reads: CSALSGGSNEQFF. The CDR3 nucleotides are TGCAGCGCCCTTTCCGGCGGGAGCAATGAGCAGTTCTTC. V is TRBV29-1 and J is TRBJ2-1, with 7 bases matching TRBD2. CDR3 size: 13 residues. Germline V gene sequence: CDR1 SQVTM, CDR2 ANQGSEA. V lost 7 bases to trimming and J lost 6 bases; unmatched junction nucleotides: 9.

This clonotype was recorded once. The chain's CDR3 is CATSGVGSYEQYF. The CDR3 nucleotides read TGTGCCACCTCAGGGGTGGGATCTTACGAGCAGTACTTC. The V and J genes are TRBV21-1 and TRBJ2-7; the table assigns TRBD1, which was not confirmed against the DNA. TRBV21-1 is a known pseudogene. CDR3 length: 13 residues.

The genes are TRBV9 and TRBJ1-2; 7 bases map to TRBD1. The CDR3 totals 15 residues. Losses at the gene ends were 0 bases for V and 8 bases for J; bases not matched to a gene: 10. CDR1 is SGDLS, CDR2 YYNGEE, per germline. CDR3: CASSVAQGGRGGYTF. In nucleotides, the CDR3 is TGTGCCAGCAGCGTAGCCCAAGGGGGCCGTGGGGGCTACACCTTC.

In the case of this clonotype: Relative to the germline gene, one junction end is altered; a read error may explain this. V usage is TRBV7-2 and J usage is TRBJ2-3; TRBD1 is a possible D gene (5 bases). The CDR3 consists of 16 residues. Germline V gene data show CDR1 as SGHTA and CDR2 as FQGNSA. The CDR3 loop is CSSSLWPTELTDTQYF. In DNA form, the CDR3 reads TGTTCCAGCAGCTTATGGCCGACAGAACTCACAGATACGCAGTATTTT.

The CDR3 DNA follows: TGTGCCAGCAGCTTGGCAGGGAGCTCGAACACTGAAGCTTTCTTT. It is translated as CASSLAGSSNTEAFF. The genes are TRBV5-6 and TRBJ1-1; D is possibly TRBD1 (5 bases). This CDR3 contains 15 residues. Germline CDR1 SGHDT, CDR2 YYEEEE. V lost 0 bases, J lost 1 base, and 10 bases lay in between.

The V call is TRBV6-5, the J call TRBJ2-2; D not certain. There are 15 residues in the CDR3. Germline CDR1 and CDR2: MNHEY and SVGAGI. Trimming shortened V by 0 bases and J by 0 bases, and 5 bases separated the two germline ends. CDR3 sequence: CASSYSWANTGELFF. The CDR3 DNA is TGTGCCAGCAGTTACTCATGGGCGAACACCGGGGAGCTGTTTTTT.

V is TRBV2 and J is TRBJ2-3; D call uncertain. The V gene lost 0 bases and the J gene lost 3 bases, with 7 bases spanning the gap. Germline CDR1 SNHLY, CDR2 FYNNEI. CDR3 size: 14 residues. CDR3 nucleotides: TGTGCCAGCAGTGAAGCGCCCGGGACAGATACGCAGTATTTT. Its translation: CASSEAPGTDTQYF. The full variable domain, completed using reference TRBV2 and TRBJ2-3, is EPEVTQTPSHQVTQMGQEVILRCVPISNHLYFYWYRQILGQKVEFLVSFYNNEISEKSEIFDDQFSVERPDGSNFTLKIRSTKLEDSAMYFCASSEAPGTDTQYFGPGTRLTVL.

This sequence joins TRBV6-4 and TRBJ2-1; 8 nucleotides agree with TRBD2. CDR1 is MRHNA and CDR2 is SNTAGT in the germline V gene. V was pared by 2 bases and J by 3 bases, with 6 bases of the junction left unmatched. CDR3 length: 16 amino acids. The DNA for the CDR3 is TGTGCCAGCAGTGACACGGGCGGGGGGATCTACAATGAGCAGTTCTTC. This encodes CASSDTGGGIYNEQFF.

The chain is built from TRBV7-4 and TRBJ1-3; D call uncertain. From germline, CDR1 is SGHVT and CDR2 SQSDAQ. The V and J ends lost 0 bases and 3 bases respectively, with 6 bases between them. This CDR3 is 14 amino acids long. This chain's CDR3 is CASSLAAFGNTIYF. CDR3 nucleotide sequence: TGTGCCAGCAGCTTAGCAGCTTTTGGAAACACCATATATTTT.

The chain joins TRBV6-5 to TRBJ1-1; D uncertain. Germline CDR1 MNHEY, CDR2 SVGAGI. The V end was cut by 2 bases, the J end by 0 bases, with 7 bases between. The length of the CDR3 is 14 residues. The CDR3 coding sequence is TGTGCCAGCAGTTACACAAGATTGAACACTGAAGCTTTCTTT. Its protein product is CASSYTRLNTEAFF.

The chain combines TRBV10-3 with TRBJ2-1, with 7 bases lining up with TRBD1. Germline trimming cut 2 bases from V and 5 bases from J; bases unmatched to any gene: 6. The CDR3 has 15 residues. Per the germline V gene, CDR1 is ENHRY and CDR2 is SYGVKD. Here the CDR3 DNA reads TGTGCCATCAGTGAGGACAGGGCATTAAACAATGAGCAGTTCTTC. Amino acids: CAISEDRALNNEQFF.

V is TRBV30 and J is TRBJ2-7; D not certain. The CDR3 runs to 11 residues. Germline CDR1 is GTSNPN and CDR2 is SVGIG (reference sequence). V dropped 3 bases and J dropped 2 bases, with 5 bases sitting between them. The CDR3 bases are TGTGCCTGGAGGCGAACCTACGAGCAGTACTTC. As protein: CAWRRTYEQYF.

This sequence joins TRBV7-7 and TRBJ2-1; 11 bases are a match to TRBD2. This CDR3 region has 17 residues. The V and J ends lost 5 bases and 2 bases, in that order; junction bases with no gene match: 8. Germline V gene data show CDR1 as SSHAT and CDR2 as FNYEAQ (reference sequence). The CDR3 DNA reads TGTGCCAGCAGCCTGGAACTAGCGGGGGAACCCTACAATGAGCAGTTCTTC. Its protein product is CASSLELAGEPYNEQFF.

This chain connects TRBV6-1 to TRBJ2-3; 9 nucleotides match TRBD2. The CDR3 runs to 14 residues. The germline CDR1 and CDR2 sequences are MNHNS and SASEGT. V lost 3 bases, J lost 4 bases, and 2 bases stayed unmatched. The CDR3 loop reads CASSDGGGADTQYF. CDR3 nucleotides: TGTGCCAGCAGTGATGGCGGGGGGGCAGATACGCAGTATTTT.

The CDR3 DNA sequence: TGTGCCAGCTCACCGGTCCTAGCGGGGGCTTACAATGAGCAGTTCTTC. Translating it yields CASSPVLAGAYNEQFF. This chain connects TRBV18 to TRBJ2-1; TRBD2 agrees at 10 bases. The CDR3 spans 16 residues. The germline gives CDR1 KGHSH, CDR2 LQKENI. After removal of 3 bases from V and 4 bases from J, the junction contained 6 bases not matched to a gene.

The CDR3 loop reads CASSFGGASYEQYF. The DNA of the CDR3 is TGTGCCAGCAGCTTTGGAGGGGCCTCCTACGAGCAGTACTTC. The chain recombines TRBV5-5 with TRBJ2-7; D perhaps matches TRBD2 (6 bases). The ends were cut back, 2 bases at V and 0 bases at J, with 9 bases in the middle. This CDR3 region has 14 residues. CDR1 SGHKS and CDR2 YYEKEE come from the germline V gene (reference sequence).

The V call is TRBV7-8, the J call TRBJ2-3; 12 bases map to TRBD2. The CDR3 extends over 17 amino acids. CDR1 is SGHVS, CDR2 FQNEAQ, per germline. V was clipped by 3 bases and J by 4 bases; unmatched bases: 8. CDR3 residues: CASSFASGGAVADTQYF. CDR3 DNA sequence: TGTGCCAGCAGCTTCGCTAGCGGGGGGGCAGTGGCAGATACGCAGTATTTT.